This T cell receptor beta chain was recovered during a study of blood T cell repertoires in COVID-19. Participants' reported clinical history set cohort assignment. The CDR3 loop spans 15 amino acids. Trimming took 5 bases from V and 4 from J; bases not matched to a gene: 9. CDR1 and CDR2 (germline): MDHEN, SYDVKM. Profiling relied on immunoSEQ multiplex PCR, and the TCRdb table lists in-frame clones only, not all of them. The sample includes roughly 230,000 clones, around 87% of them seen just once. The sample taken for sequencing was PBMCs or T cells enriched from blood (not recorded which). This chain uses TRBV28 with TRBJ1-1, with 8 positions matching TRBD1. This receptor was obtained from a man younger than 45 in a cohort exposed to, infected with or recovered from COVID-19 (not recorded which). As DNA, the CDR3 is TGTGCCAGCAGTACCCTATTCACAGGGGGCACTGAAGCTTTCTTT. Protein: CASSTLFTGGTEAFF.